This TCR beta chain was captured by sequencing in a study of blood T cell repertoires in COVID-19. Study as a whole: Donors in the United States, Italy and Spain gave samples during acute or convalescent COVID-19. Sources were T cells, B-cell-depleted T cells, or PBMCs; the material itself was cDNA or gDNA.

In the original processing: Counts of nucleated cells, estimated from reference gene primer amplification, were obtained. Libraries were prepared by immunoSEQ multiplex PCR; TCRdb keeps only in-frame clonotypes and omits some of them. The DNA was the basis for D and trimming; V, J and clone size are from that table. This repertoire shows a few hundred thousand clones, around 91% found once; its top ten account for 2% to 2.5%. Trimming took 4 bases from V and 0 from J, leaving 12 bases between them. Germline CDR1 is LGHDT and CDR2 is YNNKEL (reference sequence). The CDR3 is 15 amino acids. One Seattle source followed patients from active infection through their disease course.

The clonotype comes from a woman aged 55-69 years with COVID-19, enrolled during active disease. Source material: peripheral blood. The chain joins TRBV3-1 (or the pseudogene TRBV3-2) to TRBJ1-1; D is unclear. The CDR3 DNA reads TGTGCCAGCAGCCGGGAGAACTACATGAACACTGAAGCTTTCTTT. It translates to CASSRENYMNTEAFF.